The subject of this entry is one TCR beta chain. The antigen remains unidentified. This sample is part of a study of CD8+ T cells in alopecia areata. Turning to the study itself: Tofacitinib was taken orally by treated patients, and the dose was 5 to 10 mg twice daily.

Extraction and reverse transcription of RNA yielded cDNA as the sequencing template. Using immunoSEQ multiplex PCR, the repertoire was profiled, and TCRdb retains in-frame clones only, with some absent. The profile covers 95,000 to 100,000 clones, with around 60% appearing a single time and around 17% taken by the ten largest. The CDR3 sequence is 16 residues long. Germline loops: CDR1 LNHNV, CDR2 YYDKDF (reference sequence). V was pared by 1 base and J by 4 bases, with 3 bases of the junction left unmatched. Findings and limits, study-wide: Affected lesional scalp, above all in alopecia totalis/universalis, was more clonal than normal scalp. Uncertainty remains about how baseline CD8+ expansion links to response, with one nonresponder. For patients receiving tofacitinib, scalp clonality and expanded CD8+ clones among the top 100 significantly decreased.

Regarding treatment: oral pan-JAK inhibitor, 5-10 mg twice daily. The source material was CD8+ T cells sorted from blood, sampled between weeks 55 and 65, from a patient treated with tofacitinib. The TCR was taken from a human donor with alopecia areata. The rearrangement uses TRBV15 and TRBJ2-3; TRBD2 agrees at 12 bases. The CDR3 loop reads CATSRGASGGADTQYF. As DNA, the CDR3 is TGTGCCACCAGCAGAGGTGCTAGCGGGGGGGCAGATACGCAGTATTTT.